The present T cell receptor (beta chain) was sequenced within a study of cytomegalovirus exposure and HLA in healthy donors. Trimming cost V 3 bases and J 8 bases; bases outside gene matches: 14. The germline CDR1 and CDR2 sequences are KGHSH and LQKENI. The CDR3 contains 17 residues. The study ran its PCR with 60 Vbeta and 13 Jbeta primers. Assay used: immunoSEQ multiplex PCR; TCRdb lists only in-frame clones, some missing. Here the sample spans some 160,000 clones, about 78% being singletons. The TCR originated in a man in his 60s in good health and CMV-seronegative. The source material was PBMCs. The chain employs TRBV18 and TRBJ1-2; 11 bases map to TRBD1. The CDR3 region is CASSPLPSGTGGYGYTF. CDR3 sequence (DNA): TGTGCCAGCTCACCTTTACCCTCCGGGACAGGGGGTTACGGCTACACCTTC.